This T cell receptor (beta chain) originates from a study of cytomegalovirus exposure and HLA in healthy donors. The CDR3 is made up of 16 amino acids. Germline V lookup: CDR1 SGHAT, CDR2 FQNNGV. The V gene lost 5 bases and the J gene lost 4 bases, with 21 bases spanning the gap. The study ran its PCR with 60 Vbeta and 13 Jbeta primers. How the authors handled the data: A later analysis tallied some 84 million unique TCR beta chains, around 12 million of them shared. Clones were read by immunoSEQ multiplex PCR, and TCRdb kept only the in-frame ones, dropping some. D and trimming come from the DNA, and the V and J calls and clone size come from that table. This table has about 200,000 clones, 81% appearing once. Whole-study findings and limits: Cytomegalovirus association was assigned to over 150 TCR beta chains. Donors were assumed by presence/absence analyses to have roughly uniform sequencing depth. Being productive about 87% or about 30% of the time was typical of most TCR beta V segments in an earlier analysis.

Of note for this clone: Antigen specificity is unknown.

The specimen was PBMCs. This clonotype was obtained from a man between 35 and 55 years old in good health and CMV-seropositive. The chain combines TRBV11-2 with TRBJ2-7, with a possible D match to TRBD2 (5 bases). The CDR3 here is CASSPFGSGGPYEQYF. For the CDR3, the DNA is TGTGCCAGCAGCCCATTTGGAAGCGGAGGCCCGTACGAGCAGTACTTC.